The entry below gives a single T cell receptor (beta chain) sequence along with its context. Its specific antigen is unknown. No base quality information exists; no much larger clone differs at one position. This record belongs to a study of blood T cells in healthy people across ages (dated by TCRdb to the mid-2010s). Looking at the study overall: In model experiments, roughly one uniquely barcoded TCR beta cDNA molecule per two T cells was captured by template switching. Age-related changes in TCR beta repertoire diversity were measured in the study by deep sequencing normalized with unique cDNA molecular identifiers. The donors were split into four age groups: young (average 16 years), middle-aged (39), aged (roughly 60) and long-lived (approximately 80). To avoid experimental bias, donors of different ages were spread randomly across the sequencing lanes. The study analyzed two additional independent replicas of 1 million unique cDNA reads from the same blood draw for two donors, one aged 18 to 29 and one aged 80 or older. Overall study results and their limits: Estimates of total diversity based on one million sequenced T cells were regarded as lower bounds and as underestimates. The CMV infection status of donors was not known, potentially confounding age-related changes in expanded clonotypes. Conclusive comparison of naive and antigen-experienced compartments was prevented by the profiling of bulk unsorted PBMCs. Compared with the aged group, the long-lived group had more naive CD4+ T cells, fewer expanded clones and increased TCR diversity, suggesting age selection. A strong correlation was found between observed TCR beta diversity and the percentage of naive T cells measured by flow cytometry. As age increased, observed TCR beta diversity per million T cells dropped in a roughly linear way, and a significant reduction was already evident by age about 40.

Library prep was done by 5' RACE. Instrument on record: Illumina HiSeq 2500. A second PCR of roughly 6 to 12 cycles was run with a J-beta primer mix and a sample-barcoded 5' primer. A template-switch 5' adaptor carrying 12 random nucleotides introduced a unique molecular identifier onto each TCR beta cDNA molecule. Each sample yielded at least 3 million CDR3-containing paired-end reads. First-strand cDNA was synthesized from all RNA with the Mint cDNA synthesis kit, primed by a TRBC-specific oligonucleotide. Following uracil-DNA glycosylase treatment, all cDNA underwent a first 18-cycle PCR with the universal primers M1SS and BC2_uni_R. On the study's bioinformatics: Each sample was normalized by randomly selecting 1 million high-quality reads, each carrying a distinct molecular identifier. Reads sharing molecular identifiers were discarded rather than binned into consensus sequences. CDR3 identification, clonotype clustering and error correction used MiTCR with a Q25 quality threshold and the strictest error-elimination algorithm. A nonparametric unseen species model with Euler transformation was used to estimate a lower bound on total TCR beta diversity. The public reads were reanalyzed by TCRdb: fastp trimming at Q25, MiXCR alignment, in-frame beta chains only. Rows matching on CDR3 protein sequence are summarized as one entry with the most common DNA and genes. TCRdb's processing, not the authors' own work, is the source of the V and J calls. The sample table records around 800,000 distinct CDR3 sequences; around 62% of these occur just once. Around a quarter of the sample lies in the top ten.

The 39 donors, aged about 6 to 95 years, were systemically healthy Caucasian individuals from Russia. Around 10 milliliters of peripheral blood were collected from each donor into EDTA-treated Vacutainer tubes. Ficoll-Paque density-gradient centrifugation was used to isolate PBMCs, with at least 7 million obtained per sample. Trizol reagent was used to extract total RNA from PBMCs, with at least 6 micrograms per sample. For every donor, flow cytometry on a PBMC aliquot measured the percentage of naive CD45RAhigh/CD27high T cells. The sequence was obtained from a man aged 25 to 40 in good health. Sequencing used blood.

The CDR3 protein is CASSQDWTVYQPQHF. The base sequence is TGCGCCAGCAGCCAAGACTGGACAGTTTATCAGCCCCAGCATTTT. The chain was built from TRBV4-3 and TRBJ1-5; TRBD1 could be the D gene, as 6 bases match. The germline V gene yields LGHNA for CDR1 and YSLEER for CDR2. The CDR3, from cysteine to phenylalanine, totals 15 residues. Only the CDR3 portion is preserved as DNA: 45 bases, with reading frame beginning at the first base. V and J are truncated by 0 bases and 5 bases respectively, leaving an intervening sequence of 11 bases.